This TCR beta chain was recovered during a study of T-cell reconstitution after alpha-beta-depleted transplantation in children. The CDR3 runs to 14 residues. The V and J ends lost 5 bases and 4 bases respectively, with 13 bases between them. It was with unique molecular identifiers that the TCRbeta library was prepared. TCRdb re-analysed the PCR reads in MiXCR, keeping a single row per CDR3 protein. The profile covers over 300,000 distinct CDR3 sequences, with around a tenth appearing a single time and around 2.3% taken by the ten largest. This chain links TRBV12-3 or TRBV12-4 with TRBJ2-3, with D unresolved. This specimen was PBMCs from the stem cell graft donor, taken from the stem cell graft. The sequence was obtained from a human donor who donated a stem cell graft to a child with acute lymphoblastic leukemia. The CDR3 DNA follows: TGTGCCAGCAGTCCCCCCTCAGATCCAGATACGCAGTATTTT. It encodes CASSPPSDPDTQYF.